This T cell receptor (beta chain) came from a study of T cells in Graves' hyperthyroidism and ophthalmopathy. Trimming cost V 0 bases and J 0 bases, with 8 bases left between them. CDR1 is MNHNY, CDR2 SVGAGI, per germline (reference sequence). The CDR3 is 15 amino acids. Overall study findings and caveats: The model's output predicted ophthalmopathy at a median of 6.5 months prior to onset.

Amplification of TCR beta CDR3 regions used RNA as the template. With the HTBI primer set, the TCR CDR3 went through a first round of RT-PCR. TCRdb itself ran the multiplex PCR reads through MiXCR, one entry per CDR3 protein. The table has a few hundred thousand distinct CDR3 sequences, around 43% seen once. Uncontrolled infection, other autoimmune disease, pregnancy or lactation disqualified patients from enrolment. This clonotype showed up many times. Its antigen is still unknown. The clonotype originates from an adult woman with Graves' disease, either hyperthyroidism or ophthalmopathy (not recorded which). V and J are TRBV6-6 and TRBJ2-5, with D tentatively TRBD1 (5 bases). The sequenced sample consisted of peripheral blood or thyroid tissue (not recorded which). The CDR3: CASSYSPRDQETQYF. The CDR3, as DNA: TGTGCCAGCAGTTACTCCCCCAGGGACCAAGAGACCCAGTACTTC.